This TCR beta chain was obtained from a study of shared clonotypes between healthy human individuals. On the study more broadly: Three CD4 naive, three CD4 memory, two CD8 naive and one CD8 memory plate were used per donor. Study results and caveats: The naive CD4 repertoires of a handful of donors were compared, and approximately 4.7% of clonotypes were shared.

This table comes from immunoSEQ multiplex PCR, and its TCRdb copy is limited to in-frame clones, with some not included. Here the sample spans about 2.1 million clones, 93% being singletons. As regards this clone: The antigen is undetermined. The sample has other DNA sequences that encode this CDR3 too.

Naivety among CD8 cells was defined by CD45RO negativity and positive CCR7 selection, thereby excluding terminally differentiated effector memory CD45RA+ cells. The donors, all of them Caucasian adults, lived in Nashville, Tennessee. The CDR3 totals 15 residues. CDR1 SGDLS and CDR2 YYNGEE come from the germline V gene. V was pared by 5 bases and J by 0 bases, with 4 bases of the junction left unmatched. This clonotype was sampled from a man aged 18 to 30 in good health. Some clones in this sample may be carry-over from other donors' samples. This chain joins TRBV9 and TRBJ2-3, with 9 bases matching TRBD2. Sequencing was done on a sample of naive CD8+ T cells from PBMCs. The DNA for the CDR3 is TGTGCCAGCAGTACTAGCGGGTCTAGCACAGATACGCAGTATTTT. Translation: CASSTSGSSTDTQYF.